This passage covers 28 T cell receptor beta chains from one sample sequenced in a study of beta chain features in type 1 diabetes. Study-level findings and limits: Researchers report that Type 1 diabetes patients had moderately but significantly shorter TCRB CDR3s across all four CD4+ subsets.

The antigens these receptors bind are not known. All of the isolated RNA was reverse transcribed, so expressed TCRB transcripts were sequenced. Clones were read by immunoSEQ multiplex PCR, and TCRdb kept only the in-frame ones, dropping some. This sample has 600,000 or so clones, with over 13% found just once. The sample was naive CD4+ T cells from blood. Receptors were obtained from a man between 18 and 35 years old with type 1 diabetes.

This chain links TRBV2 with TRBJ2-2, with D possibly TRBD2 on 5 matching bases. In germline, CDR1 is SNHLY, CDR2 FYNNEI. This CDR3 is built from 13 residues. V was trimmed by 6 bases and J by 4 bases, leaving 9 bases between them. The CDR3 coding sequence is TGTGCCAGCAGACTAGATATCACCGGGGAGCTGTTTTTT. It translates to CASRLDITGELFF.

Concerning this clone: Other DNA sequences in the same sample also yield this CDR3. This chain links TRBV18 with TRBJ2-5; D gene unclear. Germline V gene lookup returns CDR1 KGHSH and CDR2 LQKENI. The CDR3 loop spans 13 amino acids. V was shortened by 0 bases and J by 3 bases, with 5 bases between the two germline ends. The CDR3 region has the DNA TGTGCCAGCTCACCACCAAGCAAAGAGACCCAGTACTTC. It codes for CASSPPSKETQYF.

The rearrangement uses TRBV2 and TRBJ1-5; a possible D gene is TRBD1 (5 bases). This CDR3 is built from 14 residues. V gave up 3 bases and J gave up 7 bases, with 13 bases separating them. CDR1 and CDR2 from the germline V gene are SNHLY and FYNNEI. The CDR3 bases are TGTGCCAGCAGTGATTGGGCAGGGTTCCAGCCCCAGCATTTT. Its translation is CASSDWAGFQPQHF.

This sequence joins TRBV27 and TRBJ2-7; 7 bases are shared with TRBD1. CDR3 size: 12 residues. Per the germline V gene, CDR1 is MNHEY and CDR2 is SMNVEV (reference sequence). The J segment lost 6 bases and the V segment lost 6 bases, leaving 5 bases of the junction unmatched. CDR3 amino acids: CASRPSGGEQYF. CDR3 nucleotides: TGTGCCAGCAGACCGTCAGGGGGCGAGCAGTACTTC.

This CDR3 is CAWSGQNYGYTF. The CDR3 nucleotides are TGTGCCTGGAGCGGACAGAACTATGGCTACACCTTC. This chain links TRBV30 with TRBJ1-2; D is possibly TRBD1 (6 bases). The germline V and J ends were trimmed by 3 bases and 2 bases, with 7 bases remaining between them. CDR1 is GTSNPN and CDR2 is SVGIG in the germline V gene (reference sequence). This CDR3 has 12 residues.

This CDR3 is CAISDPGLANAPSTQYF. The CDR3 nucleotides read TGTGCCATCAGTGATCCGGGACTAGCGAACGCCCCGAGTACGCAGTATTTT. The V call is TRBV10-3, the J call TRBJ2-3, with 10 bases matching TRBD2. With 3 bases clipped from V and 8 bases from J, the junction kept 14 bases outside the gene matches. Germline lookup yields CDR1 ENHRY and CDR2 SYGVKD. CDR3 length: 17 amino acids.

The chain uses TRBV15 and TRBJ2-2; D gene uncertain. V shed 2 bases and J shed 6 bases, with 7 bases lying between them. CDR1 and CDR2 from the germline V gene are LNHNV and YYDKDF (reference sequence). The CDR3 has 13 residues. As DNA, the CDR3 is TGTGCCACCAGCAGACGACCCCCCGGGGAGCTGTTTTTT. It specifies CATSRRPPGELFF.

CDR3 loop: CASSQDPSGRILSSYNEQFF. CDR3 DNA: TGCGCCAGCAGCCAAGATCCTAGCGGTCGAATTCTGAGCTCCTACAATGAGCAGTTCTTC. The genes are TRBV4-3 and TRBJ2-1; TRBD2 agrees at 7 bases. Germline V gives CDR1 LGHNA, CDR2 YSLEER. With V trimmed by 0 bases and J by 0 bases, 14 bases remained unmatched. The CDR3 runs to 20 residues.

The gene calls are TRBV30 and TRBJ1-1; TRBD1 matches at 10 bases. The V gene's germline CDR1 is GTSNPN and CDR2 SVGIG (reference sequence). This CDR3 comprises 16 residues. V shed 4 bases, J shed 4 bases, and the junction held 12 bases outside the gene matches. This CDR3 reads CAWNPDRTGGSTEAFF. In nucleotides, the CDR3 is TGTGCCTGGAACCCCGACCGGACAGGGGGTTCCACTGAAGCTTTCTTT.

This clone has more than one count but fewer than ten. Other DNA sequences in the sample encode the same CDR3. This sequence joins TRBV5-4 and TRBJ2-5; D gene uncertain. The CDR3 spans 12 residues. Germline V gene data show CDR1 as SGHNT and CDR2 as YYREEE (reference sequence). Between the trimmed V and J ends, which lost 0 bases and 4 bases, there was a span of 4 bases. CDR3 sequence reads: CASSLAAETQYF. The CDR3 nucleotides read TGTGCCAGCAGCTTGGCCGCAGAGACCCAGTACTTC.

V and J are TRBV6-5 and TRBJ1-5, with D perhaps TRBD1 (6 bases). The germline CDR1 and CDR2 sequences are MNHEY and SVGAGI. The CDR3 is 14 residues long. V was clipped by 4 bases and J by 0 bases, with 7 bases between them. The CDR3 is CASSFRGSNQPQHF. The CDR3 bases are TGTGCCAGCAGTTTCAGGGGTAGCAATCAGCCCCAGCATTTT.

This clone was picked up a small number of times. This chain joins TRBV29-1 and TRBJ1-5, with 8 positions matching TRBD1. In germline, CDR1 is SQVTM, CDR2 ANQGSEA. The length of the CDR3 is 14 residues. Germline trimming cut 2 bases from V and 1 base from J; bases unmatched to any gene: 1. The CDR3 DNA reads TGCAGCGTTGAATCAGGGGGCAGCAATCAGCCCCAGCATTTT. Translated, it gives CSVESGGSNQPQHF.

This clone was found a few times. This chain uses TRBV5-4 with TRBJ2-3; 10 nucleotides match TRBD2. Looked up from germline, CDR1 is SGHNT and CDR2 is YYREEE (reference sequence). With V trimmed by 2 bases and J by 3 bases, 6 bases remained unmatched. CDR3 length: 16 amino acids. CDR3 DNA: TGTGCCAGCAGCTTCCCGGCTAGCGGGGGAACAGATACGCAGTATTTT. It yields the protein CASSFPASGGTDTQYF.

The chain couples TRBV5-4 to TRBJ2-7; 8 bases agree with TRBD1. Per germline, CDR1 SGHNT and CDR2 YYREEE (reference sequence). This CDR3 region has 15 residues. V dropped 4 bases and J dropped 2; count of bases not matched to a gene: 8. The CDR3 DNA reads TGTGCCAGCAGCCATAGACAGGGGAACGCCTACGAGCAGTACTTC. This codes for CASSHRQGNAYEQYF. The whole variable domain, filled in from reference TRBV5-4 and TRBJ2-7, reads ETGVTQSPTHLIKTRGQQVTLRCSSQSGHNTVSWYQQALGQGPQFIFQYYREEENGRGNFPPRFSGLQFPNYSSELNVNALELDDSALYLCASSHRQGNAYEQYFGPGTRLTVT.

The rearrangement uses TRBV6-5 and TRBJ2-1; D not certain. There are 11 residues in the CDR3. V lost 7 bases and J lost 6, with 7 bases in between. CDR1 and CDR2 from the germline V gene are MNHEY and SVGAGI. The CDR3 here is CASKRTNEQFF. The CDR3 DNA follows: TGTGCCAGCAAACGAACCAATGAGCAGTTCTTC.

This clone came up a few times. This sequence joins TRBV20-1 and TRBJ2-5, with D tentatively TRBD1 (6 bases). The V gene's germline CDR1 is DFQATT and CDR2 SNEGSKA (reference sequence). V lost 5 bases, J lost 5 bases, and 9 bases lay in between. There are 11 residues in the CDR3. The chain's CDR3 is CSAYRVETQYF. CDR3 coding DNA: TGCAGTGCTTACAGGGTGGAGACCCAGTACTTC.

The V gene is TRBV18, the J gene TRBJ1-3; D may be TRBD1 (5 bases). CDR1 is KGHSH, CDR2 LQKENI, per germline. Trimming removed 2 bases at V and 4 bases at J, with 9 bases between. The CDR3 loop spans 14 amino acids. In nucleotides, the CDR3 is TGTGCCAGCTCACCAAGGGACCACGGAAACACCATATATTTT. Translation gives CASSPRDHGNTIYF.

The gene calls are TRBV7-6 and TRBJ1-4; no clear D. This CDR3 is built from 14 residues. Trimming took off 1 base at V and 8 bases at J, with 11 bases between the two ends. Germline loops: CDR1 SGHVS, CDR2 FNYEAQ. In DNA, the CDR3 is TGTGCCAGCAGCTTAGAGTGGCAGAACGAAAAACTGTTTTTT. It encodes CASSLEWQNEKLFF.

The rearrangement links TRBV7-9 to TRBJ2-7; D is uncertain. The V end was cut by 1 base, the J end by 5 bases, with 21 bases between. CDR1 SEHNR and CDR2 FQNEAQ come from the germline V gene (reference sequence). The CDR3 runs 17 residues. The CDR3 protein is CASSLGISRTTPHEQYF. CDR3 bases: TGTGCCAGCAGCTTAGGGATCTCTCGGACCACCCCCCACGAGCAGTACTTC.

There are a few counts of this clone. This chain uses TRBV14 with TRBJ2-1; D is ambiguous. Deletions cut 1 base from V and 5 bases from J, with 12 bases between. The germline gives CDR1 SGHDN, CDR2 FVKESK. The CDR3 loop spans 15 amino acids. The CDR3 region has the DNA TGTGCCAGCAGCCAAGCCCCTGGCAGCCACAATGAGCAGTTCTTC. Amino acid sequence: CASSQAPGSHNEQFF.

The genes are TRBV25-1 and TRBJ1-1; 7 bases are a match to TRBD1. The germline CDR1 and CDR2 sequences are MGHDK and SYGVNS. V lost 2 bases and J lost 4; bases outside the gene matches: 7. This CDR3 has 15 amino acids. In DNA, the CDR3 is TGTGCCAGCAGTGAAAGGAGGGGGCGCCCCACTGAAGCTTTCTTT. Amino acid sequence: CASSERRGRPTEAFF.

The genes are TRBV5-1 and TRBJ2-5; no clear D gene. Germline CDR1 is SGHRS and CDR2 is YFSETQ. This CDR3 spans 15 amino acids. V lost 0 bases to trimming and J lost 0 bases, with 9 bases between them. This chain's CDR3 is CASSLEQPDQETQYF. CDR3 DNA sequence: TGCGCCAGCAGCTTGGAACAGCCAGACCAAGAGACCCAGTACTTC.

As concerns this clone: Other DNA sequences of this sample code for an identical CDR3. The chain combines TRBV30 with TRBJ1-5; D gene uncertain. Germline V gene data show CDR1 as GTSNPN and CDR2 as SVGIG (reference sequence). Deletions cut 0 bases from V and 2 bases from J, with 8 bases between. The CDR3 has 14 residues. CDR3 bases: TGTGCCTGGAGTGTTCTCCAGGGCAATCAGCCCCAGCATTTT. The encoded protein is CAWSVLQGNQPQHF.

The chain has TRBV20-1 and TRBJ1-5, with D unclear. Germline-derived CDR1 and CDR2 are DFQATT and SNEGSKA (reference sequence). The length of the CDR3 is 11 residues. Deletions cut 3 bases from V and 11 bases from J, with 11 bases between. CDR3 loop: CSASPGESQHF. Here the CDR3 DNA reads TGCAGTGCTAGTCCCGGGGAGTCCCAGCATTTT.

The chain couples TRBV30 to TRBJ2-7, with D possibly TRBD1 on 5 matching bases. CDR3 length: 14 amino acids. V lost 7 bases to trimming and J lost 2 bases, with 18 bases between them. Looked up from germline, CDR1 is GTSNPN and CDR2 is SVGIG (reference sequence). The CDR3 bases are TGTGCCTCCACAGGAGAGCTCATGGCCTACGAGCAGTACTTC. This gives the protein CASTGELMAYEQYF.

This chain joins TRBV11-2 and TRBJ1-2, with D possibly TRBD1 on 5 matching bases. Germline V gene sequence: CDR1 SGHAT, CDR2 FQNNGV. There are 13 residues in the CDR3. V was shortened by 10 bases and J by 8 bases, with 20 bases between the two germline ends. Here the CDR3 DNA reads TGTGCCACCAGACAGATTCCTTTTATGGGCTACACCTTC. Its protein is CATRQIPFMGYTF.

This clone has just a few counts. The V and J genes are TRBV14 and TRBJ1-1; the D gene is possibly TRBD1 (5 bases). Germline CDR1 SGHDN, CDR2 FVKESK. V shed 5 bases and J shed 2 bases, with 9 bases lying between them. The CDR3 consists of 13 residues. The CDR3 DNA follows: TGTGCCAGCAGCTCGGGACCAAACACTGAAGCTTTCTTT. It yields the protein CASSSGPNTEAFF.

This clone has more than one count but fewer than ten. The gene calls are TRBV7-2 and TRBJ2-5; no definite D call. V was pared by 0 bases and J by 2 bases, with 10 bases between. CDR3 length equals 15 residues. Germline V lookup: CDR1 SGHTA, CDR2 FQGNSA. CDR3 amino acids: CASSLAGAKQETQYF. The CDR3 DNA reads TGTGCCAGCAGCTTAGCAGGAGCAAAGCAAGAGACCCAGTACTTC.